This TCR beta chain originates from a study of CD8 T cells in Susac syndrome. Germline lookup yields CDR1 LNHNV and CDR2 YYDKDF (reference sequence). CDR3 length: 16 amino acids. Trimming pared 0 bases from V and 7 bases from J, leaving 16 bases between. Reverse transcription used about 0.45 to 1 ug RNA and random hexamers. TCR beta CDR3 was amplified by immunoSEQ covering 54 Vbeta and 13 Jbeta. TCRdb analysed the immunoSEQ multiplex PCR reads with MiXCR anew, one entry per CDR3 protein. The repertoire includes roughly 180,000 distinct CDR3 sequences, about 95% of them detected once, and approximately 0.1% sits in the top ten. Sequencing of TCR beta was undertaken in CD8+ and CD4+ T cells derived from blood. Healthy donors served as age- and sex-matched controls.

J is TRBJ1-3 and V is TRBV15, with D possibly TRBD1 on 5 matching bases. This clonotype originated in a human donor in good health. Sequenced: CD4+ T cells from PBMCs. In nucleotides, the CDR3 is TGTGCCACCAGCAGAGATCGGTCAGGGATCTCGAACACCATATATTTT. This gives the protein CATSRDRSGISNTIYF. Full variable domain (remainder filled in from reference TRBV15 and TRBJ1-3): DAMVIQNPRYQVTQFGKPVTLSCSQTLNHNVMYWYQQKSSQAPKLLFHYYDKDFNNEADTPDNFQSRRPNTSFCFLDIRSPGLGDTAMYLCATSRDRSGISNTIYFGEGSWLTVV.